The clone carrying this T cell receptor beta chain was recorded only once. Its specificity is not known. Sequenced by immunoSEQ multiplex PCR; TCRdb stores in-frame clones only, minus some. The repertoire holds about 350,000 clones, around 89% seen once, with under 6% in the top ten. This entry belongs to a study of Ad26.COV2.S vaccination and SARS-CoV-2 variants. The ends were cut back, 0 bases at V and 8 bases at J, with 10 bases in the middle. Germline loops: CDR1 SEHNR, CDR2 FQNEAQ (reference sequence). The CDR3 is 13 amino acids. General observations from the study: Vaccinees reportedly had broad spike-specific CD8+ and CD4+ T cell responses.

Treatment denoted: roughly 20 received Ad26.COV2.S at low or high dose, single or two shots; several received placebo; per-sample allocation not given. All samples were drawn on day 63, counting from the first vaccine or placebo injection. Sequences were derived from peripheral blood, sampled in a trial of Ad26.COV2.S vaccine versus placebo. The gene calls are TRBV7-9 and TRBJ1-2; D call uncertain. This clonotype originated in a person aged 18-60 years who received the Ad26.COV2.S COVID-19 vaccine or a placebo. For the CDR3, the DNA is TGTGCCAGCAGCTTAGCGCTTTCCGAGGGCTACACCTTC. As protein: CASSLALSEGYTF.